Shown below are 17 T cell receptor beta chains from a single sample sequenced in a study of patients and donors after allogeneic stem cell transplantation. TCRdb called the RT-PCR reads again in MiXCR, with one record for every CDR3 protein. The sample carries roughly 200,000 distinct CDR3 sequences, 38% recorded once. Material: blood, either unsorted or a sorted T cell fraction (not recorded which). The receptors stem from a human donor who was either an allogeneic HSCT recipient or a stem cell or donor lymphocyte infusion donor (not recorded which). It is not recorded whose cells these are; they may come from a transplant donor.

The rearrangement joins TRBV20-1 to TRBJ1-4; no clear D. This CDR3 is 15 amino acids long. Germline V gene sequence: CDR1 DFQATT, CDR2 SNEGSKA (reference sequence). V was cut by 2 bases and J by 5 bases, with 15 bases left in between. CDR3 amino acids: CSARFPGAANEKLFF. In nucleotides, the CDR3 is TGCAGTGCTAGATTCCCCGGCGCCGCAAATGAAAAACTGTTTTTT.

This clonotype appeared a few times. This chain's CDR3 is CSVKSGSARWNTEAFF. In nucleotides, the CDR3 is TGCAGCGTCAAATCAGGATCCGCACGATGGAACACTGAAGCTTTCTTT. V is TRBV29-1 and J is TRBJ1-1; D call uncertain. CDR1 and CDR2 (germline): SQVTM, ANQGSEA. V lost 6 bases to trimming and J lost 1 base, with 21 bases between them. This CDR3 has 16 amino acids.

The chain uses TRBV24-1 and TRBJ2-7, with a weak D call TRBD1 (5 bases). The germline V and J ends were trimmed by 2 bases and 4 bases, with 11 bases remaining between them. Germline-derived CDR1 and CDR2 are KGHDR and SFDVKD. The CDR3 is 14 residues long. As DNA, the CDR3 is TGTGCCACCAGTGATTCGACAGTGCTGTACGAGCAGTACTTC. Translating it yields CATSDSTVLYEQYF.

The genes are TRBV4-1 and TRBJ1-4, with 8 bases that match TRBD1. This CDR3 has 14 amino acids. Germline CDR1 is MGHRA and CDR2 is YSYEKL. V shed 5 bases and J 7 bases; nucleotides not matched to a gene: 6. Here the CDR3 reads CASSDQGASEKLFF. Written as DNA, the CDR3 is TGCGCCAGCAGCGACCAGGGGGCGAGTGAAAAACTGTTTTTT.

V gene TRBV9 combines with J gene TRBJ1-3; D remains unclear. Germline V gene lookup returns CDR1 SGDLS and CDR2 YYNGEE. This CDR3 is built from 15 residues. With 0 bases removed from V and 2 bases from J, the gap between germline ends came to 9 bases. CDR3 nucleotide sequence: TGTGCCAGCAGCGTAGGGAGTCGAACTGGAAACACCATATATTTT. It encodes CASSVGSRTGNTIYF.

CDR3 nucleotide sequence: TGTGCCAGCAGTCCACCCAGGAGGACAGGGAACGCTGGGGCCAACGTCCTGACTTTC. Protein product: CASSPPRRTGNAGANVLTF. The chain combines TRBV28 with TRBJ2-6; 8 bases agree with TRBD1. After removal of 5 bases from V and 2 bases from J, the junction contained 14 bases not matched to a gene. The germline CDR1 and CDR2 sequences are MDHEN and SYDVKM. The CDR3 is made up of 19 amino acids.

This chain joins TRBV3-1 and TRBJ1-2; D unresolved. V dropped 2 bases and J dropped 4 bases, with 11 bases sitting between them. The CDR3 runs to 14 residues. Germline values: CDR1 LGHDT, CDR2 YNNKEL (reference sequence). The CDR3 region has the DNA TGTGCCAGCAGCCAACGGTCAGGACCCTATGGCTACACCTTC. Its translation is CASSQRSGPYGYTF.

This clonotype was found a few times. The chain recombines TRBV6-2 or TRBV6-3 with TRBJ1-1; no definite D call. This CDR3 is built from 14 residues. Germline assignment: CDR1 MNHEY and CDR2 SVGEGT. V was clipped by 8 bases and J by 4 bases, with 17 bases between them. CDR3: CASRFGVSATEAFF. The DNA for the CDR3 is TGTGCCAGCCGATTCGGGGTCAGTGCCACTGAAGCTTTCTTT.

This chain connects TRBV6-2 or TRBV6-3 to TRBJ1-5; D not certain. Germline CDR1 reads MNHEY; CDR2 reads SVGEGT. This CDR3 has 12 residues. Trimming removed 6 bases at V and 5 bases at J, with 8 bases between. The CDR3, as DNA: TGTGCCAGCAGGGACGGGGATCAGCCCCAGCATTTT. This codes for CASRDGDQPQHF.

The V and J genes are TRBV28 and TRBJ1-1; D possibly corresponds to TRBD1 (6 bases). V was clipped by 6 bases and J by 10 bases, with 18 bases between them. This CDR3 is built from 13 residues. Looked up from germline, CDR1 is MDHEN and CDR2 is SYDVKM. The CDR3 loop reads CASSPTRDTPAFF. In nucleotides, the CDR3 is TGTGCCAGCAGCCCGACCCGGGACACTCCAGCTTTCTTT. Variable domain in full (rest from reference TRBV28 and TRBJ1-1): DVKVTQSSRYLVKRTGEKVFLECVQDMDHENMFWYRQDPGLGLRLIYFSYDVKMKEKGDIPEGYSVSREKKERFSLILESASTNQTSMYLCASSPTRDTPAFFGQGTRLTVV.

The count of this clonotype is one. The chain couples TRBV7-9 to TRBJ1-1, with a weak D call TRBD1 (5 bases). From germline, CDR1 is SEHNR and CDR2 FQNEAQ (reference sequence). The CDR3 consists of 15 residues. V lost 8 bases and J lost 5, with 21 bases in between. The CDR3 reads CASARLGVGWTEAFF. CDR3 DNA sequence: TGTGCCAGCGCACGATTAGGGGTTGGATGGACTGAAGCTTTCTTT.

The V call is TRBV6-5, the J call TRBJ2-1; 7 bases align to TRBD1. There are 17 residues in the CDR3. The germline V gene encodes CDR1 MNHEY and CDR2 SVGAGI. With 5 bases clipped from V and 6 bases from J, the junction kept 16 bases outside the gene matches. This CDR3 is CASSPYVQGTRINEQFF. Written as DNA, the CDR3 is TGTGCCAGCAGTCCATACGTACAGGGGACGAGAATCAATGAGCAGTTCTTC.

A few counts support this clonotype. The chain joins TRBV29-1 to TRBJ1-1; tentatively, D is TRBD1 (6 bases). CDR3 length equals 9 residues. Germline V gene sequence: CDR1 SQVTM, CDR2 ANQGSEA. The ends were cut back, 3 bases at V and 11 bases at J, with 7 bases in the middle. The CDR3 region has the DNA TGCAGCGTTGAGCAGGGGGCTTTCTTT. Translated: CSVEQGAFF.

CDR3 in DNA: TGTGCCAGCAGCGACCCGACAGGGGAGGTGAGGAACACTGAAGCTTTCTTT. Amino acid sequence: CASSDPTGEVRNTEAFF. This rearrangement joins TRBV7-8 to TRBJ1-1; TRBD1 matches 8 bases. The length of the CDR3 is 17 residues. The junction had 12 bases not matched to a gene; V was cut back by 5 bases and J by 1 base. In germline, CDR1 is SGHVS, CDR2 FQNEAQ.

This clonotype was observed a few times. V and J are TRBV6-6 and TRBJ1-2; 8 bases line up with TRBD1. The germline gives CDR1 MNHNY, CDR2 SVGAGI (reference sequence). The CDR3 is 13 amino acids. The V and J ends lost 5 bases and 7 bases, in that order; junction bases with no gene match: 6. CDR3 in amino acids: CASSTRGRSGYTF. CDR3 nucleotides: TGTGCCAGCAGTACCAGGGGGCGGAGTGGCTACACCTTC.

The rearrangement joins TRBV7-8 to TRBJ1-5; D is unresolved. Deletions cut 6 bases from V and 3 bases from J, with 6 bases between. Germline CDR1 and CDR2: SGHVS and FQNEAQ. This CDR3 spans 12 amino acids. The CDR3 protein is CASSLINQPQHF. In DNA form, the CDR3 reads TGTGCCAGCAGTTTGATCAATCAGCCCCAGCATTTT.

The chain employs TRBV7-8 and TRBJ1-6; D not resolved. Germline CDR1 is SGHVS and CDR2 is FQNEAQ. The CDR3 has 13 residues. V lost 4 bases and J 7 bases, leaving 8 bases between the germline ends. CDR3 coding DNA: TGTGCCAGCAGCTCGAACCTGAATTCACCCCTCCACTTT. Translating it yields CASSSNLNSPLHF.